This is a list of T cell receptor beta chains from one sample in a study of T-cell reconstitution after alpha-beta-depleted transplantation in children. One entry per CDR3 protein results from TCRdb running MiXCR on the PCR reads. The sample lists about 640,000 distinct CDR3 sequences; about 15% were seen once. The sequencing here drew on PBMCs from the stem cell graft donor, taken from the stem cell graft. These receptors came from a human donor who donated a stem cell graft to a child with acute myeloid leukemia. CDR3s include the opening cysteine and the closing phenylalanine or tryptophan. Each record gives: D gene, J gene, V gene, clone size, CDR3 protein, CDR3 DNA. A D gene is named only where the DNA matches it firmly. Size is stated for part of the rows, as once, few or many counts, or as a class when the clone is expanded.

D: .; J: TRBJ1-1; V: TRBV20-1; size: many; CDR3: CSAPTPGVMNTEAFF; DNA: TGCAGTGCCCCTACCCCAGGGGTGATGAACACTGAAGCTTTCTTT
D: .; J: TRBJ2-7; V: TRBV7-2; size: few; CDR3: CASSPAGTSTYEQYF; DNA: TGTGCCAGCAGCCCAGCCGGGACATCCACCTACGAGCAGTACTTC
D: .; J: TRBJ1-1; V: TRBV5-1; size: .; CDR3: CASSLYGATEAFF; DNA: TGCGCCAGCAGCTTGTACGGGGCTACTGAAGCTTTCTTT
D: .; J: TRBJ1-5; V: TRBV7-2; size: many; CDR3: CASSARDGSNQPQHF; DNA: TGTGCCAGCAGCGCCAGGGACGGTAGCAATCAGCCCCAGCATTTT
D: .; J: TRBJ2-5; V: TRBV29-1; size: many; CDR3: CSVAALGSGQETQYF; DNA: TGCAGCGTTGCGGCCCTCGGGAGCGGACAAGAGACCCAGTACTTC
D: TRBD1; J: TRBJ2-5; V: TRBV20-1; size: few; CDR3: CSAQRQGVGETQYF; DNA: TGCAGTGCTCAGAGGCAGGGGGTTGGGGAGACCCAGTACTTC
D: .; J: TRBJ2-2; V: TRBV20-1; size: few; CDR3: CSAFGTPGTGELFF; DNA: TGCAGTGCTTTCGGGACACCGGGAACCGGGGAGCTGTTTTTT
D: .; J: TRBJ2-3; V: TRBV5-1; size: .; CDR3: CASRLEGGSGDPTDTQYF; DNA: TGCGCCAGCAGACTTGAAGGGGGAAGCGGGGACCCCACAGATACGCAGTATTTT
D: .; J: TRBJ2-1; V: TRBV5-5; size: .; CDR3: CASSLAVGGGSYNEQFF; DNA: TGTGCCAGCAGCTTGGCAGTAGGCGGGGGCAGTTACAATGAGCAGTTCTTC
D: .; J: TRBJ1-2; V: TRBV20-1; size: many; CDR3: CSAGQSSYTF; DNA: TGCAGTGCTGGACAGAGCAGCTACACCTTC
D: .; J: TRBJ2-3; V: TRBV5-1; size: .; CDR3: CASRSEGGLDTQYF; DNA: TGCGCCAGCAGGTCTGAGGGGGGCTTGGATACGCAGTATTTT
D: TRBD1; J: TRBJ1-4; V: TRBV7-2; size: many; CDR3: CASSPSTGVWEKLFF; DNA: TGTGCCAGCAGCCCGTCGACAGGGGTTTGGGAAAAACTGTTTTTT
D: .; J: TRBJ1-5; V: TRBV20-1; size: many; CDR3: CSASAQTGYSNQPQHF; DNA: TGCAGTGCTAGTGCCCAGACAGGATATAGCAATCAGCCCCAGCATTTT
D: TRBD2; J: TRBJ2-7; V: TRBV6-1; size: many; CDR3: CASSQRGASYEQYF; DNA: TGTGCCAGCAGCCAGCGGGGGGCCTCCTACGAGCAGTACTTC
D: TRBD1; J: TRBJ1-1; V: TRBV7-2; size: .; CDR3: CASSVRGQGGTEAFF; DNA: TGTGCCAGCAGCGTACGCGGACAGGGGGGGACTGAAGCTTTCTTT
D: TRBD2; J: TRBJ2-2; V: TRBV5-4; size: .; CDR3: CASSLRGGGTGELFF; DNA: TGTGCCAGCAGCCTGCGGGGGGGCGGCACCGGGGAGCTGTTTTTT
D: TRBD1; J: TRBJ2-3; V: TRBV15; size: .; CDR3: CATSRDRGQSTDTQYF; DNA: TGTGCCACCAGCAGAGACAGGGGGCAGAGCACAGATACGCAGTATTTT
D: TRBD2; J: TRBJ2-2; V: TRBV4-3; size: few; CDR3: CASSPVERGNTGELFF; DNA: TGCGCCAGCAGCCCAGTGGAGCGGGGAAACACCGGGGAGCTGTTTTTT
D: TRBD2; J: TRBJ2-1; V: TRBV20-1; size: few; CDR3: CSATGTSGRSSYNEQFF; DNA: TGCAGTGCTACGGGGACTAGCGGTCGAAGCTCCTACAATGAGCAGTTCTTC
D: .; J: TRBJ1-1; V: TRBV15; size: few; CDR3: CATSRSRYGNTEAFF; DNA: TGTGCCACCAGCAGATCCCGATACGGGAACACTGAAGCTTTCTTT
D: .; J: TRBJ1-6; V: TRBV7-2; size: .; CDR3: CASSLPGTESPLHF; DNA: TGTGCCAGCAGCTTGCCCGGGACTGAGTCACCCCTCCACTTT
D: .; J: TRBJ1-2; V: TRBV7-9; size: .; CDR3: CASSLALGTANYGYTF; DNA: TGTGCCAGCAGCTTAGCGCTAGGCACGGCTAACTATGGCTACACCTTC
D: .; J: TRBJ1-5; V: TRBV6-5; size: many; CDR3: CASSYSQGVNQPQHF; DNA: TGTGCCAGCAGTTACTCTCAGGGCGTTAATCAGCCCCAGCATTTT
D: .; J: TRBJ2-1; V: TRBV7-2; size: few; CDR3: CASSSDYAYNEQFF; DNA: TGTGCCAGCAGCTCCGATTACGCCTACAATGAGCAGTTCTTC
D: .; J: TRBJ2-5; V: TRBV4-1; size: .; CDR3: CASSSETGQETQYF; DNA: TGCGCCAGCAGCTCGGAGACAGGCCAAGAGACCCAGTACTTC
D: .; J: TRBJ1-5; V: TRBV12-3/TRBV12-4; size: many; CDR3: CASSASFRPQHF; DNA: TGTGCCAGCAGTGCCTCGTTTCGGCCCCAGCATTTT
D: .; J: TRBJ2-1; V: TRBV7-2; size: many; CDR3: CASSLESAGEQFF; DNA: TGTGCCAGCAGCTTAGAATCGGCAGGTGAGCAGTTCTTC